A single T cell receptor (beta chain) is shown here with its context. Described treatment: approximately 18 received Ad26.COV2.S at low or high dose, single or two shots; several received placebo; per-sample allocation not given. Each sample was drawn 63 days after the first injection (of vaccine or placebo). This adult donor, from Boston, was 18-55 years old. Spike of the Wuhan-strain SARS-CoV-2 was expressed by an Ad26 vector, which formed the vaccine. Here immunoSEQ multiplex PCR was the method, and the copy in TCRdb shows in-frame clones only, minus some. The sample records 400,000 to 450,000 clones, 92% being singletons. This sample stems from a study of Ad26.COV2.S vaccination and SARS-CoV-2 variants. Looking at the study overall: Participant was drawn from the COV1001 Ad26.COV2.S trial arm.

Trimming took off 0 bases at V and 3 bases at J, with 7 bases between the two ends. The CDR3 length is 14 residues. Germline V CDR1 and CDR2: SEHNR, FQNEAQ (reference sequence). The rearrangement links TRBV7-9 to TRBJ2-3; D not certain. The material was peripheral blood, obtained in a trial of Ad26.COV2.S vaccine versus placebo. The sequence derives from a person between 18 and 60 years old who received the Ad26.COV2.S COVID-19 vaccine or a placebo. CDR3 protein: CASSLATATDTQYF. DNA of the CDR3: TGTGCCAGCAGCTTAGCCACAGCTACAGATACGCAGTATTTT. Using reference TRBV7-9 and TRBJ2-3 for the parts outside the CDR3, the full variable domain is DTGVSQNPRHKITKRGQNVTFRCDPISEHNRLYWYRQTLGQGPEFLTYFQNEAQLEKSRLLSDRFSAERPKGSFSTLEIQRTEQGDSAMYLCASSLATATDTQYFGPGTRLTVL.